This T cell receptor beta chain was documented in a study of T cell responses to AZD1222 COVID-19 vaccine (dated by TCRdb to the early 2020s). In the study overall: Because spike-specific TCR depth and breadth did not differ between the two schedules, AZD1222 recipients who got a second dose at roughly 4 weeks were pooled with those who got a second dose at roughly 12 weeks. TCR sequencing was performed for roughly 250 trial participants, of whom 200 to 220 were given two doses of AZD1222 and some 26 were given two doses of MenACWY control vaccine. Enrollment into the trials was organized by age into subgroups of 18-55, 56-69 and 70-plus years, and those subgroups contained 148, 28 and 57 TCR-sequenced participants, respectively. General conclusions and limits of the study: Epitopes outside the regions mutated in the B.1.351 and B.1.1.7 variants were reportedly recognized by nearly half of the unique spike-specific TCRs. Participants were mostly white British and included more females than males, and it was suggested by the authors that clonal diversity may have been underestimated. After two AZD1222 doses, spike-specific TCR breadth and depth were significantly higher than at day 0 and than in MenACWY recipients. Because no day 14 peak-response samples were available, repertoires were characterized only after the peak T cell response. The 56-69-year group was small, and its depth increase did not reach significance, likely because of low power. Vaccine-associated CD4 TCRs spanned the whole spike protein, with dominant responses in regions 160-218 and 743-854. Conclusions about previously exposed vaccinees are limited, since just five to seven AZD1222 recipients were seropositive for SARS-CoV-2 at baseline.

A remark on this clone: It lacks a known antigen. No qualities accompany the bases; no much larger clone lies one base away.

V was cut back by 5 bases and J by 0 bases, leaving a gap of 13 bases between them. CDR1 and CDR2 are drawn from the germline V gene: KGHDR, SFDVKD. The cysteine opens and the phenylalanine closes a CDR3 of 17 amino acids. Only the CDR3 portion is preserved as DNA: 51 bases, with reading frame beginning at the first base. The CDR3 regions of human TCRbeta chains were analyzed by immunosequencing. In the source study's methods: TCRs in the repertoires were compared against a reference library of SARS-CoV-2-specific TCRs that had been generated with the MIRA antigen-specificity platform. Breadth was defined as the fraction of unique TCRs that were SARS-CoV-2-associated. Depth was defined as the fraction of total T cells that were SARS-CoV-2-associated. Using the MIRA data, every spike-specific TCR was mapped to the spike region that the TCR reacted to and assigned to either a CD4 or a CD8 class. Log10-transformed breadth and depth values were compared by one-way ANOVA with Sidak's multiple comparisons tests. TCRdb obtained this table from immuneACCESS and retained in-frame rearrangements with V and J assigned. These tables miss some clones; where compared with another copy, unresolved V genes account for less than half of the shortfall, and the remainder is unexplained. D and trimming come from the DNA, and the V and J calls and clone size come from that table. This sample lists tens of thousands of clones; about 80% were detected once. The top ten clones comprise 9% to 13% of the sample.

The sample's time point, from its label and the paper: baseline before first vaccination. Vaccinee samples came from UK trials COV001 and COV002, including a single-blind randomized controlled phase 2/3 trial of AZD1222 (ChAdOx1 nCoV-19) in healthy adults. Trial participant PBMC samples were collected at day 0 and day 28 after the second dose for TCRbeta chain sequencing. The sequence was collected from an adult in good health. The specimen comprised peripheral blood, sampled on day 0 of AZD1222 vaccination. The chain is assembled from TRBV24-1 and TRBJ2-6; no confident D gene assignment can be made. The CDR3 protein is CATSGRAVYSGANVLTF. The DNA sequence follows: TGTGCCACCAGTGGTCGGGCGGTTTACTCTGGGGCCAACGTCCTGACTTTC.